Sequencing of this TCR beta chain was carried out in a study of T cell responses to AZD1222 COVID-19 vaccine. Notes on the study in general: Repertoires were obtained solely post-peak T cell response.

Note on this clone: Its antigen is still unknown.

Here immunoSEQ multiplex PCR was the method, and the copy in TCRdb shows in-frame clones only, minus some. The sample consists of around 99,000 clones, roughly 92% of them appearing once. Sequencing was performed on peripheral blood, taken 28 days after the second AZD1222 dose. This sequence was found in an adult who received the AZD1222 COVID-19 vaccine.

The CDR3 DNA follows: TGTGCCAGTAGTAACTATATACTCGGGGGGGAAGCTTTCTTT. It codes for CASSNYILGGEAFF. The J gene is TRBJ1-1, the V gene TRBV19; maybe TRBD1 (5 bases). Germline CDR1 is LNHDA and CDR2 is SQIVND (reference sequence). The CDR3 has 14 residues. Trimming pared 4 bases from V and 8 bases from J, leaving 17 bases between.